This T cell receptor (beta chain) was recovered during a study of shared clonotypes between healthy human individuals. Assay: immunoSEQ multiplex PCR; the TCRdb copy retains only in-frame clones and omits some. This table has 980,000 or so clones, over 60% appearing once. The V segment lost 1 base and the J segment 4 bases; nucleotides outside the gene matches: 10. Germline V gives CDR1 SGHTA, CDR2 FQGNSA. The length of the CDR3 is 16 residues. Material: memory CD4+ T cells sorted from blood. The subset denotes: CD45RA-negative fraction. The chain is built from TRBV7-2 and TRBJ2-7; TRBD1 agrees at 7 bases. This receptor was taken from a man aged 18 to 35 in good health. The CDR3 DNA reads TGTGCCAGCAGCTTAGATAGGGACAGACATAATTACGAGCAGTACTTC. The encoded protein is CASSLDRDRHNYEQYF.